This T cell receptor (beta chain) comes out of a study of tumor-infiltrating lymphocytes in primary liver carcinoma. With a constant-region primer, TCR beta cDNA was made from approximately 500 ng of total RNA. Libraries covering TCR beta were generated through three nested multiplex PCR rounds (using a slightly modified ARM-PCR). Amplification in the first two PCR rounds was performed using TRBV1-TRBV30 forward primers and a C-beta reverse primer for 10 cycles each. A single record per CDR3 protein comes from TCRdb applying MiXCR to the multiplex PCR reads. The sample shows roughly 25,000 distinct CDR3 sequences, around 84% of them seen only once. To note about this clonotype: One end of the junction fails to match germline, which may point to a read error.

DNA and RNA were both co-extracted from about 19-30 mg of bulk tissue that had not been sorted. This CDR3 contains 12 residues. In germline, CDR1 is SQVTM, CDR2 ANQGSEA. Specimen: liver tumor tissue from sampling region 3. Noted subset: tumor region T3, left-lateral pole. This chain connects TRBV29-1 to TRBJ1-1; D may be TRBD1 (6 bases). This clonotype originated in a man aged 35 to 55 with primary liver carcinoma and hepatitis B virus infection. This chain's CDR3 is CSVVDTRGEASF. The CDR3 DNA follows: TGCAGCGTTGTGGACACCAGGGGTGAAGCTTCCTTT. The variable domain in full, completed from reference TRBV29-1 and TRBJ1-1, reads SAVISQKPSRDICQRGTSLTIQCQVDSQVTMMFWYRQQPGQSLTLIATANQGSEATYESGFVIDKFPISRPNLTFSTLTVSNMSPEDSSIYLCSVVDTRGEASFGQGTRLTVV.